Below, 3 T cell receptor beta chains from the same sample are listed, as sequenced in a study of T cells in Graves' hyperthyroidism and ophthalmopathy. There were TCR beta CDR3 regions amplified from RNA transcripts. When the TCR CDR3 underwent first-round RT-PCR, the HTBI primer set was used. TCRdb independently ran MiXCR on the multiplex PCR reads; one entry per CDR3 protein. This sample yields around 290,000 distinct CDR3 sequences, of which approximately 12% are seen a single time; 6% to 8% belongs to the top ten. Source material: blood. Receptors originate from a woman in her 30s with Graves' hyperthyroidism that later progressed to Graves' ophthalmopathy.

Ten or more counts support this clonotype. The V and J genes are TRBV11-2 and TRBJ2-7; a weak D match, TRBD2 (5 bases). The germline V and J ends were trimmed by 5 bases and 2 bases, with 13 bases remaining between them. This CDR3 region has 14 residues. The germline gives CDR1 SGHAT, CDR2 FQNNGV. For the CDR3, the DNA is TGTGCCAGCAGCCTTCGAGGGCAGCCCTACGAGCAGTACTTC. It is translated as CASSLRGQPYEQYF. Drawing the rest from reference TRBV11-2 and TRBJ2-7, the complete variable domain is EAGVAQSPRYKIIEKRQSVAFWCNPISGHATLYWYQQILGQGPKLLIQFQNNGVVDDSQLPKDRFSAERLKGVDSTLKIQPAKLEDSAVYLCASSLRGQPYEQYFGPGTRLTVT.

The chain carries TRBV4-2 and TRBJ2-2; 11 bases are a match to TRBD2. V shed 1 base, J shed 7 bases, and the junction held 8 bases outside the gene matches. The CDR3 sequence is 17 residues long. Per germline, CDR1 LGHNA and CDR2 YNFKEQ. The CDR3 DNA reads TGTGCCAGCAGCCAAGGACTAGCGGGAATTAGTGGCGGGGAGCTGTTTTTT. Amino acid sequence: CASSQGLAGISGGELFF.

This clonotype was picked up many times. The chain employs TRBV18 and TRBJ2-7; no definite D call. The CDR3 runs 11 residues. Germline lookup yields CDR1 KGHSH and CDR2 LQKENI. The germline V and J ends were trimmed by 4 bases and 7 bases, with 8 bases remaining between them. The CDR3 sequence: CASSQGWEQYF. The DNA of the CDR3 is TGTGCCAGCTCACAGGGTTGGGAGCAGTACTTC.